This TCR beta chain was observed in a study of blood T cell repertoires in COVID-19. For the study at large: PBMCs, B-cell-depleted T cells, or T cells provided the cDNA or gDNA that made up the material.

Some clones are missing from TCRdb's copy, which holds only in-frame ones; the method was immunoSEQ multiplex PCR. The sample includes 100,000 or so clones, about four fifths seen only once; the top ten take approximately 9%. Germline V CDR1 and CDR2: LNHNV, YYDKDF (reference sequence). The CDR3 is made up of 12 amino acids. V dropped 6 bases and J dropped 1 base, with 5 bases sitting between them. The sequenced sample consisted of peripheral blood. This clonotype was sampled from a woman between 65 and 79 years old with acute or convalescent COVID-19. The rearrangement joins TRBV15 to TRBJ2-3; TRBD2 might be the D (5 bases). CDR3 residues: CATRAGTDTQYF. The CDR3 DNA reads as TGTGCCACCAGAGCGGGCACAGATACGCAGTATTTT.